The 26 T cell receptor beta chains below were found in one sample sequenced in a study of metastatic and nonmetastatic thyroid tumors (dated by TCRdb to the early 2020s). The library was generated by PCR. Sequenced using an Illumina HiSeq 4000. TCRdb cleaned the public reads at Q25 with fastp, built clones with MiXCR and kept in-frame beta chains. Recorded for this sample are some 18,000 clones; about 35% of them occurred a single time. The ten largest clones take up roughly 25% of the sample. No treatment had been received by any patient before thyroid surgery. The sample was tumor tissue. These receptors came from a female donor with papillary thyroid cancer or a benign thyroid nodule (not recorded which). Some clones in this sample may be carry-over from other donors' samples.

This clone has just a few counts. The chain couples TRBV6-2 or TRBV6-3 to TRBJ2-3; D unresolved. The CDR3 consists of 11 residues. V lost 6 bases and J lost 3, with 4 bases in between. The germline CDR1 and CDR2 sequences are MNHEY and SVGEGT. The CDR3 protein is CASRTTDTQYF. CDR3 in DNA: TGTGCCAGCAGAACTACAGATACGCAGTATTTT.

In nucleotides, the CDR3 is TGTGCCAGCAGCACCCGAGCCGGGACAGGGACCCCTAACACTGAAGCTTTCTTT. As protein: CASSTRAGTGTPNTEAFF. The chain joins TRBV11-2 to TRBJ1-1; 9 bases are shared with TRBD1. Germline V lookup: CDR1 SGHAT, CDR2 FQNNGV. V lost 5 bases and J lost 2; bases outside the gene matches: 15. The CDR3 is 18 residues long.

The chain recombines TRBV5-1 with TRBJ1-2; 9 bases align to TRBD1. This CDR3 spans 14 amino acids. CDR1 and CDR2 from the germline V gene are SGHRS and YFSETQ. V lost 0 bases and J lost 4; bases outside the gene matches: 1. The CDR3 loop is CASSLEGQGYGYTF. DNA of the CDR3: TGCGCCAGCAGCTTGGAGGGACAGGGCTATGGCTACACCTTC.

The gene calls are TRBV11-1 and TRBJ2-2; tentatively, D is TRBD1 or TRBD2 (5 bases each). V lost 1 base and J 3 bases, leaving 15 bases between the germline ends. The CDR3 spans 17 residues. Germline assignment: CDR1 SGHAT and CDR2 FQDESV (reference sequence). CDR3 DNA: TGTGCCAGCAGCTTAGGACGAGGGGCGCCGGACACCGGGGAGCTGTTTTTT. Translating it yields CASSLGRGAPDTGELFF. The full variable domain, completed using reference TRBV11-1 and TRBJ2-2, is EAEVAQSPRYKITEKSQAVAFWCDPISGHATLYWYRQILGQGPELLVQFQDESVVDDSQLPKDRFSAERLKGVDSTLKIQPAELGDSAMYLCASSLGRGAPDTGELFFGEGSRLTVL.

CDR3 DNA sequence: TGTGCCAGCATCATGACAGGGGGAAAAGATACGCAGTATTTT. Translation gives CASIMTGGKDTQYF. The V and J genes are TRBV12-3 or TRBV12-4 and TRBJ2-3, with 9 positions matching TRBD1. With V trimmed by 7 bases and J by 5 bases, 7 bases remained unmatched. CDR3 size: 14 residues.

This chain links TRBV30 with TRBJ1-2, with D perhaps TRBD1 (6 bases). CDR3 length: 13 amino acids. Germline V gene sequence: CDR1 GTSNPN, CDR2 SVGIG (reference sequence). Deletions cut 0 bases from V and 8 bases from J, with 13 bases between. The CDR3 nucleotides are TGTGCCTGGAGTGTATCAGGGGCGCGGGGCTACACCTTC. This translates into CAWSVSGARGYTF.

The V call is TRBV7-2, the J call TRBJ2-7, with a possible D match to TRBD1 (6 bases). The CDR3 consists of 13 residues. Trimming removed 8 bases at V and 0 bases at J, with 11 bases between. Germline CDR1 is SGHTA and CDR2 is FQGNSA. The CDR3 protein is CASGPTGSYEQYF. The CDR3 DNA reads TGTGCCAGCGGACCGACAGGCTCCTACGAGCAGTACTTC.

This clone was detected only a few times. This sequence joins TRBV6-1 and TRBJ1-5; D remains unclear. Germline lookup yields CDR1 MNHNS and CDR2 SASEGT. V lost 1 base and J 6 bases, leaving 13 bases between the germline ends. CDR3 length: 15 amino acids. The CDR3 is CASSEGDGFSQPQHF. The CDR3 coding sequence is TGTGCCAGCAGTGAAGGAGACGGTTTCTCTCAGCCCCAGCATTTT.

The genes are TRBV6-2 or TRBV6-3 and TRBJ2-1; 9 nucleotides agree with TRBD2. The CDR3 has 15 amino acids. Germline CDR1 reads MNHEY; CDR2 reads SVGEGT. Trimming cost V 6 bases and J 7 bases; bases outside gene matches: 10. CDR3 in amino acids: CASSRSGRNGNEQFF. Here the CDR3 DNA reads TGTGCCAGCAGCCGAAGCGGGAGGAACGGGAATGAGCAGTTCTTC.

The CDR3, as DNA: TGCAGTGCTAGGGCCGGGACTAGCGGGTACGAGCAGTACTTC. As protein: CSARAGTSGYEQYF. This chain joins TRBV20-1 and TRBJ2-7; 12 bases align to TRBD2. J was trimmed by 4 bases and V by 3 bases; bases with no gene match: 4. The CDR3 contains 14 residues. Germline V gene sequence: CDR1 DFQATT, CDR2 SNEGSKA (reference sequence).

V gene TRBV5-1 combines with J gene TRBJ2-7; 8 bases align to TRBD2. There are 15 residues in the CDR3. The germline V gene encodes CDR1 SGHRS and CDR2 YFSETQ. V shed 1 base, J shed 2 bases, and the junction held 5 bases outside the gene matches. CDR3 amino acids: CASSLFGLAAYEQYF. CDR3 nucleotides: TGCGCCAGCAGCTTGTTTGGACTAGCCGCCTACGAGCAGTACTTC.

The V call is TRBV6-5, the J call TRBJ1-6, with TRBD1 identical over 12 bases. Germline lookup yields CDR1 MNHEY and CDR2 SVGAGI. Trimming at V came to 4 bases and at J to 9 bases, leaving 13 bases not matched to a gene. The CDR3 covers 18 residues. The CDR3 spells CASSSLSTGTGGTSPLHF. Here the CDR3 DNA reads TGTGCCAGCAGTTCCTTATCAACCGGGACAGGGGGCACTTCACCCCTCCACTTT.

J is TRBJ2-1 and V is TRBV20-1; 16 bases line up with TRBD2. There are 17 residues in the CDR3. CDR1 and CDR2 (germline): DFQATT, SNEGSKA (reference sequence). The trim removed 6 bases at V and 5 bases at J, leaving 10 bases unmatched. The CDR3 nucleotides are TGCAGTGCCTCCGGGACTAGCGGGAGGGCCGCGCACAATGAGCAGTTCTTC. Protein: CSASGTSGRAAHNEQFF.

This clone was detected only a few times. The rearrangement uses TRBV6-4 and TRBJ1-6; weak D call: TRBD1 (5 bases). This CDR3 has 14 residues. Looked up from germline, CDR1 is MRHNA and CDR2 is SNTAGT. The V gene lost 3 bases and the J gene lost 7 bases, with 10 bases spanning the gap. The DNA for the CDR3 is TGTGCCAGCAGTGAGCAGGGAGGAAATTCACCCCTCCACTTT. As protein: CASSEQGGNSPLHF.

The chain uses TRBV6-4 and TRBJ2-7, with 7 bases fitting TRBD2. This CDR3 region has 12 residues. The V gene end was trimmed by 6 bases and the J gene end by 4 bases; junction bases not matched to a gene: 3. Germline V gene sequence: CDR1 MRHNA, CDR2 SNTAGT. The CDR3 loop is CASSSGGYEQYF. In DNA form, the CDR3 reads TGTGCCAGCAGCTCCGGGGGGTACGAGCAGTACTTC.

The sample holds a few counts of this clone. The chain is built from TRBV14 and TRBJ2-7; D uncertain. This CDR3 contains 17 residues. With 3 bases removed from V and 2 bases from J, the gap between germline ends came to 20 bases. The germline CDR1 and CDR2 sequences are SGHDN and FVKESK. CDR3 protein: CASSQGTRAFSPYEQYF. The CDR3, as DNA: TGTGCCAGCAGCCAGGGAACACGAGCTTTTTCTCCCTACGAGCAGTACTTC.

This chain connects TRBV28 to TRBJ2-1, with D possibly TRBD2 on 6 matching bases. V dropped 3 bases and J dropped 10 bases, with 16 bases sitting between them. The germline V gene has CDR1 MDHEN and CDR2 SYDVKM. The CDR3 is 14 amino acids. The CDR3, as DNA: TGTGCCAGCAGTTTCTCGGGACTGGGGATCGAGCAGTTCTTC. This translates into CASSFSGLGIEQFF.

The chain has TRBV20-1 and TRBJ1-2; 7 nucleotides line up with TRBD1. In germline, CDR1 is DFQATT, CDR2 SNEGSKA (reference sequence). V was pared by 2 bases and J by 8 bases, with 5 bases of the junction left unmatched. The CDR3 is made up of 12 amino acids. CDR3: CSARQGVGGYTF. CDR3 DNA sequence: TGCAGTGCTAGACAGGGGGTGGGAGGCTACACCTTC.

The chain links TRBV12-3 or TRBV12-4 to TRBJ2-1; D unresolved. Trimming removed 3 bases at V and 0 bases at J, with 6 bases between. CDR3 length equals 14 residues. CDR3 in DNA: TGTGCCAGCAGTTTTGAGAGCTCCTACAATGAGCAGTTCTTC. This codes for CASSFESSYNEQFF.

By sample share, this clone is medium-sized (0.01 to 0.1%). The chain recombines TRBV20-1 with TRBJ2-1; no reliable D call. Germline V gene data show CDR1 as DFQATT and CDR2 as SNEGSKA (reference sequence). V shed 0 bases and J shed 3 bases, with 9 bases lying between them. The CDR3 has 14 amino acids. The CDR3 region has the DNA TGCAGTGCTAGAGACAGGACCCACTACAATGAGCAGTTCTTC. As protein: CSARDRTHYNEQFF.

The table lists this clone with a few counts. The chain employs TRBV24-1 and TRBJ2-7; D is unclear. V shed 1 base and J shed 0 bases, with 9 bases lying between them. The germline CDR1 and CDR2 sequences are KGHDR and SFDVKD. The CDR3 totals 15 residues. CDR3 coding DNA: TGTGCCACCAGTGATTTTCGGGCAGGCTCCTACGAGCAGTACTTC. This sequence encodes CATSDFRAGSYEQYF.

This clone has a handful of counts. The chain joins TRBV2 to TRBJ2-7, with 8 bases matching TRBD1. With 7 bases clipped from V and 5 bases from J, the junction kept 10 bases outside the gene matches. Per the germline V gene, CDR1 is SNHLY and CDR2 is FYNNEI. The CDR3 extends over 14 amino acids. Here the CDR3 reads CASTLRDRYDEQYF. The CDR3 DNA reads as TGTGCCAGCACCCTCCGGGACAGGTACGACGAGCAGTACTTC.

This rearrangement joins TRBV30 to TRBJ2-7, with D possibly TRBD1 on 6 matching bases. Trimming took 4 bases from V and 2 from J, leaving 15 bases between them. The CDR3 length is 14 residues. CDR1 GTSNPN and CDR2 SVGIG come from the germline V gene (reference sequence). CDR3 amino acids: CAWTPQGYPYEQYF. CDR3 nucleotides: TGTGCCTGGACGCCTCAGGGGTATCCCTACGAGCAGTACTTC. The variable domain in full, with the rest retrieved from reference TRBV30 and TRBJ2-7, is SQTIHQWPATLVQPVGSPLSLECTVEGTSNPNLYWYRQAAGRGLQLLFYSVGIGQISSEVPQNLSASRPQDRQFILSSKKLLLSDSGFYLCAWTPQGYPYEQYFGPGTRLTVT.

The chain uses TRBV5-1 and TRBJ2-7; D assignment may be TRBD1 or TRBD2 (5 bases each). The CDR3 is 15 residues long. CDR1 and CDR2 from the germline V gene are SGHRS and YFSETQ. V gave up 0 bases and J gave up 2 bases, with 12 bases separating them. In DNA form, the CDR3 reads TGCGCCAGCAGCTTGGATGGGACGGAGACCTACGAGCAGTACTTC. It is translated as CASSLDGTETYEQYF.

The genes are TRBV9 and TRBJ2-3; 8 nucleotides agree with TRBD2. Germline V CDR1 and CDR2: SGDLS, YYNGEE. The CDR3 has 13 residues. V lost 3 bases to trimming and J lost 5 bases; unmatched junction nucleotides: 2. The CDR3 DNA reads as TGTGCCAGCAGCGCTACTAGCGGAGATACGCAGTATTTT. This encodes CASSATSGDTQYF.

The chain couples TRBV28 to TRBJ1-2; possibly TRBD1 for D (6 bases). V dropped 5 bases and J dropped 4 bases, with 11 bases sitting between them. The germline CDR1 and CDR2 sequences are MDHEN and SYDVKM. The CDR3 runs 13 residues. The CDR3 loop is CASSAGVGYGYTF. DNA for the CDR3: TGTGCCAGCAGTGCAGGGGTTGGCTATGGCTACACCTTC.